This T cell receptor beta chain was recovered during a study of cytomegalovirus exposure and HLA in healthy donors (dated by TCRdb to the late 2010s). The study in broad terms: In an earlier analysis of some 610 of the donors, 276 Gb of sequence data and 90 million to 120 million unique TCR beta sequences from 150 million to 200 million T cells were reported. Alongside the repertoire data, information on donor age, sex, ethnicity and CMV serostatus was compiled. The study aimed to test whether cataloging public T cell receptors could reveal signatures of past pathogen exposure. Approximately 310 gigabases of sequencing data and approximately 85 million unique TCR sequences were included in an early release covering 550 to 800 HLA-typed donors. Across approximately 400 genotyped donors of the cohort, an average of roughly 200,000 unique TCR beta nucleotide sequences per donor were sequenced, and 15% to 20% of those sequences were non-productive. In an earlier analysis of 587 of the donors, high-throughput TCR beta sequencing was used to judge whether each TCR beta V gene segment behaved as functional or pseudogenic. In addition to the first cohort of 666 subjects, a separate validation cohort of approximately 130 different subjects was used. Rather than using new phenotypic data, the later analysis identified candidate immune exposures from TCR beta sequences and from how often those sequences occurred across donors. About five DR-DQ haplotypes were handled as single units for association and clustering, since linkage in the cohort was strong. Typing coverage differed by locus: A, B, C, DRB1 and DQB1 were typed in roughly 620-630 donors, DQA1 in 500 to 550, DPA1 in 606, and DPB1 in just under 480. In a later genetic analysis, genome-wide SNP genotypes for about three fifths of the 666 donors were used, and that subset was treated as a discovery cohort. Of the approximately 400 genotyped donors, about 80% fell in the genetic ancestry cluster associated with self-reported Caucasian donors. HLA typing included class I and class II loci at four-digit resolution. A later analysis re-analyzed previously published TCR beta repertoires from 500 to 700 donors and added high-resolution HLA genotyping to study TCR occurrence patterns. To predict cytomegalovirus infection status, the study brought together high-throughput TCR immunosequencing, statistical association of individual TCRs with disease status, and machine learning. The study profiled the T cell repertoires of approximately 700 subjects by immunosequencing and related them to cytomegalovirus serostatus. All discovery cohort repertoires had been generated on a single sequencing platform.

On the study overall, not on this receptor specifically: A later analysis found that TCR association rates varied across HLA loci, with DRB1 alleles showing the most associated TCRs and HLA-C alleles the fewest. The authors suggested that the approach could potentially be generalized to other disease states and immunological phenotypes. Compared with the 666-donor mean, donors in an Asian-associated ancestry cluster had fewer N-insertions in productive TCRs, according to a later genetic analysis. The only immune exposure information available for the cohort was CMV serostatus. Most CMV-associated TCR beta chains appeared to be HLA-restricted in a later analysis, and the HLA associations seemed to be driven largely by CMV exposure. Because HLA typing was unavailable for some donors at each locus, only the typed subset was used in association tests. A later analysis associated about 16,000 TCR beta sequences with specific HLA alleles at a false discovery rate of 0.05. The classifier was reported to diagnose cytomegalovirus status with high specificity and sensitivity in both the original cohort and the validation cohort. A total of some 180 TCR beta chains were listed by the study as associated with cytomegalovirus. V-gene and J-gene trimming of TCR beta chains was associated with a missense DCLRE1C variant in a later genetic analysis, and the association was replicated in an independent cohort. The cohort was sequenced for TCR beta chains only, and without alpha or paired-chain data the features that could be detected were limited. Some IMGT-functional V segments, including TRBV6-2 and TRBV6-3, could not be distinguished by the 87-base-pair reads and were therefore excluded. Roughly 17 rarely observed V segments, including chromosome 9 orphons, were excluded from the earlier analysis of approximately 500 of the donors because counts were too low. Correlated functional status among segregating V segments might be attributable to linkage disequilibrium, but an unknown experimental factor could not be ruled out. The sequencing pipeline was judged likely to have produced a cluster of highly shared sequence variants as a technical artifact. Broadly in line with IMGT annotations, most TCR beta V segments showed up in productive rearrangements about 87% or about 30% of the time in an earlier analysis of about 500 of the donors. A later analysis reported that several top co-occurrence clusters appeared linked to parvovirus B19, influenza, CMV and Epstein-Barr virus. Roughly uniform sequencing depth across donors was assumed in presence/absence analyses, although this assumption may not hold. A further reported finding was that TCR beta sequences accurately predicted the HLA-A and HLA-B alleles for most subjects in the first cohort. A few of the identified cytomegalovirus-associated TCR beta chains were confirmed in vitro to be specific for cytomegalovirus antigens. When HLA alleles, especially DR and DQ, strongly co-occurred, attributing TCR associations to individual alleles was difficult. In a later analysis, HLA-associated TCR beta chains were found to be more clonally expanded and to have lower generation probabilities than equally common non-associated chains. Most TCR sequences were observed very rarely across donors, whereas some public TCRs were present in many individuals.

From the cysteine up to the phenylalanine, the CDR3 has a length of 14 residues. The retained sequence is limited to the CDR3, 42 bases, with the frame set at the first base. The CDR1 and CDR2 encoded by the germline V gene are SGDLS and YYNGEE. Trimming leaves V shorter by 6 bases and J shorter by 9 bases, with the junction holding 7 bases beyond the gene matches. As regards this clone: Which antigen it targets is not known. No much larger clonotype is one base removed from it; base qualities were not supplied.

The library relied on the immunoSEQ multiplex PCR assay. A mixture of 60 forward primers for TCR Vbeta segments and 13 reverse primers for TCR Jbeta segments was used in the multiplex PCR. The CDR3 region of rearranged TCR beta genes was amplified from genomic DNA with a multiplex PCR assay. Amplified TCR beta libraries were sequenced as 87-base-pair reads on the Illumina HiSeq System. Per the source publication's procedure: A later analysis counted about 80 million unique TCR beta chains across the approximately 700 repertoires, and 10 million to 11 million of these chains were shared by at least two donors. To remove PCR and sequencing errors, raw reads were error-corrected and collapsed into unique sequences using a nearest-neighbor algorithm that merged closely related sequences. CDR3 sequences were aligned to IMGT reference sequences to assign V, D and J gene segments. For a sequence to be retained, a match of at least six nucleotides was required to both a V gene segment and a J gene segment. Rearrangements were called productive when the CDR3 lacked stop codons and stayed in frame with V and J; all others were non-productive. CDR3 was defined according to IMGT convention as the region running from the second conserved V-encoded cysteine to the conserved J-encoded phenylalanine. The earlier analysis of roughly 590 of the donors excluded any sequence lacking an unambiguous match to a single V gene segment. An earlier analysis of several hundred of the donors called V segments functional above 56.7% productive rearrangements and segregating when the between-donor standard deviation exceeded 5%. A statistical classification framework was built for diagnosing cytomegalovirus status from the catalog of TCR beta chain sequences. In a later analysis, TCR nucleotide sequences were compared against IMGT/GENE-DB human TR gene sequences so that V and J genes could be assigned. A later analysis assigned CDR3 sequences and most-parsimonious VDJ recombination scenarios with the TCRdist pipeline. A later analysis defined each TCR beta chain by its CDR3 amino acid sequence plus V-gene family, and excluded reads lacking a unique V-gene family. As a way to deal with suspected cross-contamination and a sequencing artifact, a later analysis dropped roughly 600 nucleotide sequences that were highly shared and had low generation probability. In a later analysis, a clonal expansion index was calculated for each public chain from normalized within-repertoire ranks of inferred template counts. In a later analysis, generation probabilities were computed using a VDJ recombination model fitted to out-of-frame rearrangements, and the results were checked against IGoR. A later analysis scored TCR-TCR, TCR-HLA and TCR-CMV co-occurrence with hypergeometric tests, applying a repertoire-size bias correction to TCR pairs. A later analysis estimated false discovery rates by permuting HLA or CMV assignments 20 times. In a later analysis, co-occurring TCRs were grouped with DBSCAN, and TCRdist sequence similarity was added when clustering was performed within HLA-allele-positive subsets. Co-occurrence clustering excluded repertoires with fewer than 30,000 or more than 120,000 public chains, plus five with anomalous nucleotide sharing. TCRdb stores this immuneACCESS table with in-frame sequences only. Part of the clones is absent; in the studies checked, under half of the shortfall reflects unresolved V genes, and no reason is known for the rest. V, J and clone size reflect that table, while D and trimming were determined from the DNA. The sample has under 250,000 clones on record, around three quarters of them singletons. The ten largest make up 3.5% to 5% of the sample.

The cohort was made up of roughly 670 healthy bone marrow donors. At the time of sampling, all cohort members were nominally healthy, though unrecorded immune exposures were likely present. The donor was CMV seropositive and was included in the group of 290 or so seropositive cohort members. A peripheral blood sample was collected from each donor, and TCR beta sequencing was performed on peripheral blood mononuclear cells. The Qiagen DNeasy Blood Extraction Kit was used to extract genomic DNA from the blood cell samples. Sequenced sample: PBMCs. This sequence uses TRBV9 and TRBJ2-3; a stretch of 13 junction bases matches TRBD2. This sequence was found in a woman aged 25 to 39 in good health and CMV-seropositive. The CDR3 reads as follows: CASTRTSGSSTQYF. Read as DNA, the sequence is TGTGCCAGCACCAGGACTAGCGGGAGTAGCACGCAGTATTTT.